Below, 23 T cell receptor beta chains from the same sample are listed, as sequenced in a study of low-dose radiotherapy and immunotherapy resistance in tumors (dated by TCRdb to about 2022). The listed sequencing device is Illumina HiSeq 2500. Superscript III and a set of TRAV- and TRBV-specific primers were used to synthesize first-strand cDNA, so that both TCRalpha and TCRbeta chains were covered. A roughly 20-cycle PCR with Phusion amplified the TCRs, pairing a constant-region primer with the adapter that was attached to the V primers. TCRdb reworked the public reads: Q25 trimming with fastp, MiXCR clone assembly, productive beta chains retained. Identical CDR3 protein sequences are pooled into one entry, listed with their most common genes and DNA. Across this sample there are 45,000 to 75,000 distinct CDR3 sequences, with approximately 25% seen only once. Of the sample, under 6.5% is held by the ten largest clones.

In the paper's terms, the time point label means: before trial treatment. The sequenced sample was PBMCs, obtained before treatment. These receptors came from a male donor with prostate cancer.

This chain uses TRBV5-5 with TRBJ2-3, with no clear D. Germline-derived CDR1 and CDR2 are SGHKS and YYEKEE (reference sequence). V was trimmed by 0 bases and J by 0 bases, leaving 23 bases between them. This CDR3 is 20 amino acids long. The CDR3 DNA follows: TGTGCCAGCAGCTTGGATCGGCACGGATGGGCCTCCTCTAGCACAGATACGCAGTATTTT. The encoded protein is CASSLDRHGWASSSTDTQYF.

This clonotype was counted many times. V gene TRBV4-1 combines with J gene TRBJ2-1; 7 positions agree with TRBD1. The CDR3 runs 15 residues. Germline values: CDR1 MGHRA, CDR2 YSYEKL. V lost 1 base to trimming and J lost 8 bases; unmatched junction nucleotides: 8. CDR3 sequence: CASSQVLTGDHEQFF. The CDR3 DNA reads as TGCGCCAGCAGCCAAGTTCTAACAGGGGACCATGAGCAGTTCTTC.

Of note for this clonotype: Since a far larger clone is one base different, this is likely a read error. This rearrangement joins TRBV5-8 to TRBJ2-2; D gene ambiguous. The CDR3 extends over 12 amino acids. V lost 2 bases, J lost 6 bases, and 5 bases lay in between. Germline CDR1 is SGHTS and CDR2 is YDEGEE. CDR3 residues: CASSFGPGELFF. The CDR3 DNA is TGTGCCAGCAGCTTTGGACCCGGGGAGCTGTTTTTT.

This clonotype showed up many times. The rearrangement links TRBV5-1 to TRBJ2-5, with 9 bases matching TRBD1. Germline V CDR1 and CDR2: SGHRS, YFSETQ. This CDR3 contains 15 residues. V gave up 5 bases and J gave up 2 bases; unmatched junction bases: 7. The CDR3 region has the DNA TGCGCCAGCAGGATCACAGGGGGCAAACAAGAGACCCAGTACTTC. Translation: CASRITGGKQETQYF.

The chain is built from TRBV7-6 and TRBJ2-2; possible D gene TRBD1, 6 bases. V was trimmed by 4 bases and J by 5 bases, leaving 14 bases between them. The germline CDR1 and CDR2 sequences are SGHVS and FNYEAQ. CDR3 size: 15 residues. The CDR3 nucleotides read TGTGCCAGCAGCTCCGACAGGTTAATGACCGGGGAGCTGTTTTTT. This gives the protein CASSSDRLMTGELFF. Full variable domain (remainder filled in from reference TRBV7-6 and TRBJ2-2): GAGVSQSPRYKVTKRGQDVALRCDPISGHVSLYWYRQALGQGPEFLTYFNYEAQQDKSGLPNDRFSAERPEGSISTLTIQRTEQRDSAMYRCASSSDRLMTGELFFGEGSRLTVL.

To note about this clonotype: This likely stems from a read error, as it lies one base from a far larger clone. The chain employs TRBV5-1 and TRBJ2-5, with 10 bases fitting TRBD2. The ends lost 2 bases at V and 11 bases at J; junction bases unmatched: 12. The CDR3 totals 15 residues. CDR1 and CDR2 from the germline V gene are SGHRS and YFSETQ. The CDR3 here is CASSFLTSGEGEQYF. The CDR3 DNA follows: TGCGCCAGCAGCTTTCTTACTAGCGGGGAAGGTGAGCAGTACTTC.

This clonotype was picked up many times. This chain connects TRBV5-1 to TRBJ2-7; weak D call: TRBD2 (6 bases). Trimming took off 0 bases at V and 3 bases at J, with 13 bases between the two ends. Germline lookup yields CDR1 SGHRS and CDR2 YFSETQ. The CDR3 is 15 amino acids. CDR3 bases: TGCGCCAGCAGCTTGGTTTCGGGCGGGAACTACGAGCAGTACTTC. Its translation: CASSLVSGGNYEQYF.

The chain has TRBV4-3 and TRBJ2-2; D is perhaps TRBD2 (6 bases). This CDR3 contains 15 residues. V was trimmed by 5 bases and J by 2 bases, leaving 12 bases between them. Per the germline V gene, CDR1 is LGHNA and CDR2 is YSLEER. DNA of the CDR3: TGCGCCAGCAGCGGGGACTTTGGAAACACCGGGGAGCTGTTTTTT. It translates to CASSGDFGNTGELFF.

The rearrangement links TRBV9 to TRBJ2-5, with D possibly being TRBD2 (6 bases). Trimming shortened V by 2 bases and J by 5 bases, and 13 bases separated the two germline ends. Germline V gene data show CDR1 as SGDLS and CDR2 as YYNGEE. This CDR3 comprises 14 residues. CDR3 DNA sequence: TGTGCCAGCAGCGTTTGGGGCGCGGGGGAGACCCAGTACTTC. Protein: CASSVWGAGETQYF.

This clonotype was seen only once. The V gene is TRBV29-1, the J gene TRBJ2-7; 9 nucleotides match TRBD1. J lost 5 bases, V lost 7 bases, and 9 bases had no gene match. From germline, CDR1 is SQVTM and CDR2 ANQGSEA. This CDR3 comprises 13 residues. Here the CDR3 reads CSANDRGRDEQYF. The DNA for the CDR3 is TGCAGCGCCAACGACAGGGGGAGGGACGAGCAGTACTTC.

This clonotype was seen at least ten times. V is TRBV20-1 and J is TRBJ2-3, with 12 bases fitting TRBD2. The J segment lost 4 bases and the V segment lost 3 bases, leaving 5 bases of the junction unmatched. The CDR3 is 15 amino acids. Germline CDR1 reads DFQATT; CDR2 reads SNEGSKA (reference sequence). CDR3 residues: CSASERLAGADTQYF. The DNA of the CDR3 is TGCAGTGCTAGTGAGAGACTAGCGGGAGCAGATACGCAGTATTTT.

In its sample, this clonotype was seen many times. The chain links TRBV15 to TRBJ1-1; 8 bases fit TRBD1. V shed 0 bases, J shed 4 bases, and the junction held 1 base outside the gene matches. CDR3 length equals 14 residues. Germline V CDR1 and CDR2: LNHNV, YYDKDF (reference sequence). Written as DNA, the CDR3 is TGTGCCACCAGCAGAGATACAGGGGGCACTGAAGCTTTCTTT. Translated: CATSRDTGGTEAFF.

The chain has TRBV3-1 and TRBJ2-1, with 10 bases lining up with TRBD2. The CDR3 runs 16 residues. V trimming: 2 bases; J trimming: 7 bases; junction bases outside the gene matches: 8. Germline values: CDR1 LGHDT, CDR2 YNNKEL (reference sequence). In DNA form, the CDR3 reads TGTGCCAGCAGCCAACAGCTTGCTAGCGGGGGAAATGAGCAGTTCTTC. Translation: CASSQQLASGGNEQFF.

V is TRBV21-1 and J is TRBJ2-1; TRBD2, the D gene given by the table, was not confirmed from the DNA. TRBV21-1 is classified as a pseudogene. The CDR3 loop spans 18 amino acids. The CDR3 sequence is CASSKARPPSGGAYEQFF. The CDR3 DNA reads TGTGCCAGCAGCAAAGCTAGACCTCCTAGCGGGGGGGCGTATGAGCAGTTCTTC.

This clonotype was detected ten times or more. CDR3 sequence (DNA): TGTGCCAGCAGCTTGGTGGCCGGGAGGTCCTACAATGAGCAGTTCTTC. This encodes CASSLVAGRSYNEQFF. The chain uses TRBV5-6 and TRBJ2-1; TRBD2 matches at 7 bases. The V and J ends lost 0 bases and 1 base, in that order; junction bases with no gene match: 4. CDR1 SGHDT and CDR2 YYEEEE come from the germline V gene. The CDR3 has 16 amino acids.

Ten or more counts support this clonotype. The CDR3 nucleotides read TGCAGCGGGACAGTGAACACTGAAGCTTTCTTT. Translated: CSGTVNTEAFF. V gene TRBV29-1 combines with J gene TRBJ1-1; tentatively, D is TRBD1 (6 bases). Germline V CDR1 and CDR2: SQVTM, ANQGSEA. The CDR3 runs 11 residues. V shed 7 bases and J shed 0 bases, with 6 bases lying between them.

In this sample, this clonotype turned up many times. This chain links TRBV12-3 or TRBV12-4 with TRBJ1-1; 7 bases agree with TRBD1. This CDR3 has 15 amino acids. V shed 5 bases, J shed 7 bases, and the junction held 13 bases outside the gene matches. This chain's CDR3 is CASSLGQARGDEAFF. The CDR3, as DNA: TGTGCCAGCAGTCTAGGACAGGCTAGGGGGGATGAAGCTTTCTTT.

This clonotype was picked up many times. V gene TRBV6-2 or TRBV6-3 combines with J gene TRBJ2-2; possibly TRBD1 or TRBD2 for D (6 bases each). The CDR3 sequence is 15 residues long. Germline-derived CDR1 and CDR2 are MNHEY and SVGEGT. Trimming removed 7 bases at V and 2 bases at J, with 14 bases between. CDR3 loop: CASTKGGTNTGELFF. Written as DNA, the CDR3 is TGTGCCAGCACCAAGGGGGGCACCAACACCGGGGAGCTGTTTTTT.

For this clonotype: The DNA is left out, because the CDR3 cannot be placed on it with certainty; the CDR3 is given as TCRdb lists it. The V call is TRBV28, the J call TRBJ1-4. Germline V gene sequence: CDR1 MDHEN, CDR2 SYDVKM. The CDR3 is made up of 19 amino acids, end residues included. CDR3 amino acids: CASTLGFGEKLFFFFFFFF.

Many counts were recorded for this clonotype. The chain employs TRBV5-1 and TRBJ2-7; 7 bases align to TRBD2. The CDR3 sequence is 15 residues long. Trimming at V came to 0 bases and at J to 4 bases, leaving 7 bases not matched to a gene. Germline V gives CDR1 SGHRS, CDR2 YFSETQ. In DNA, the CDR3 is TGCGCCAGCAGCTTGGAACTAGCGCCCAATTACGAGCAGTACTTC. Translation: CASSLELAPNYEQYF.

This clonotype showed up just once. The V gene is TRBV9, the J gene TRBJ2-1; the D is unclear. V shed 0 bases and J shed 0 bases, with 4 bases lying between them. Per the germline V gene, CDR1 is SGDLS and CDR2 is YYNGEE. This CDR3 contains 14 residues. The DNA for the CDR3 is TGTGCCAGCAGCGTAGAGGGCTCCTACAATGAGCAGTTCTTC. This translates into CASSVEGSYNEQFF.

This clonotype was seen ten or more times. This chain joins TRBV27 and TRBJ2-5; D not resolved. In germline, CDR1 is MNHEY, CDR2 SMNVEV (reference sequence). V was cut by 6 bases and J by 0 bases, with 14 bases left in between. CDR3 size: 15 residues. CDR3 protein: CASSQADWYQETQYF. CDR3 bases: TGTGCCAGCAGCCAAGCAGATTGGTACCAAGAGACCCAGTACTTC.

This clonotype was counted many times. The rearrangement links TRBV4-1 to TRBJ1-1; TRBD1 agrees at 8 bases. This CDR3 is 14 amino acids long. V dropped 8 bases and J dropped 5; count of bases not matched to a gene: 10. Germline CDR1 MGHRA, CDR2 YSYEKL. CDR3 loop: CASRPTGARTEAFF. In nucleotides, the CDR3 is TGCGCCAGCCGACCGACAGGGGCTAGAACTGAAGCTTTCTTT.